The 14 T cell receptor beta chains given below trace back to one sample, sequenced in a study of blood T cell repertoires in COVID-19. Method: immunoSEQ multiplex PCR; TCRdb's copy keeps in-frame clones and lacks some. The sample includes 100,000 or so clones, 86% seen only once; the top ten take less than 9%. The specimen sequenced was peripheral blood. Receptors were obtained from a man aged 55 to 70 with acute or convalescent COVID-19.

The rearrangement uses TRBV4-3 and TRBJ2-1, with D tentatively TRBD1 (8 bases). This CDR3 has 13 amino acids. V lost 5 bases to trimming and J lost 10 bases, with 15 bases between them. The V gene's germline CDR1 is LGHNA and CDR2 YSLEER. The CDR3: CASSVHRGGEQFF. The CDR3 DNA reads TGCGCCAGCAGCGTACACAGGGGGGGAGAGCAGTTCTTC.

The J gene is TRBJ2-1, the V gene TRBV5-1; 12 bases line up with TRBD2. CDR1 is SGHRS, CDR2 YFSETQ, per germline. V dropped 4 bases and J dropped 7; count of bases not matched to a gene: 21. The CDR3 is made up of 20 amino acids. The DNA of the CDR3 is TGCGCCAGCAGCAAAGCCAAGACAGGGCCTAGCGGGAGGGCCTTGAATGAGCAGTTCTTC. This codes for CASSKAKTGPSGRALNEQFF.

This clone turned up a few times. The chain couples TRBV10-3 to TRBJ1-4; D ambiguous. Trimming pared 1 base from V and 6 bases from J, leaving 12 bases between. CDR1 and CDR2 from the germline V gene are ENHRY and SYGVKD. This CDR3 has 15 residues. The CDR3 is CAISELEGLYEKLFF. In nucleotides, the CDR3 is TGTGCCATCAGTGAGTTGGAGGGTCTTTATGAAAAACTGTTTTTT.

The chain links TRBV6-2 or TRBV6-3 to TRBJ1-2, with 7 bases that match TRBD1. CDR3 size: 14 residues. The J segment lost 5 bases and the V segment lost 2 bases, leaving 5 bases of the junction unmatched. The germline gives CDR1 MNHEY, CDR2 SVGEGT. The CDR3 DNA is TGTGCCAGCAGTTACCCCCCGACAGGGTATGGCTACACCTTC. Its protein is CASSYPPTGYGYTF.

This chain links TRBV5-5 with TRBJ2-1; tentatively, D is TRBD1 (6 bases). This CDR3 is 15 amino acids long. Germline CDR1 SGHKS, CDR2 YYEKEE (reference sequence). Trimming left V 1 base short and J 10 bases short, with 18 bases between. The CDR3 is CASSLSRTELGEQFF. The DNA of the CDR3 is TGTGCCAGCAGCTTGTCACGGACAGAACTCGGGGAGCAGTTCTTC.

This clone was picked up one time. This chain uses TRBV18 with TRBJ1-1; D gene ambiguous. The CDR3 loop spans 14 amino acids. The germline V gene has CDR1 KGHSH and CDR2 LQKENI. V gave up 0 bases and J gave up 5 bases, with 10 bases separating them. CDR3 amino acids: CASSPPFRGTEAFF. For the CDR3, the DNA is TGTGCCAGCTCACCACCATTCCGGGGAACTGAAGCTTTCTTT. The whole variable domain, remainder taken from reference TRBV18 and TRBJ1-1, is NAGVMQNPRHLVRRRGQEARLRCSPMKGHSHVYWYRQLPEEGLKFMVYLQKENIIDESGMPKERFSAEFPKEGPSILRIQQVVRGDSAAYFCASSPPFRGTEAFFGQGTRLTVV.

The V gene is TRBV7-6, the J gene TRBJ2-1, with 9 bases aligning to TRBD1. CDR1 and CDR2 (germline): SGHVS, FNYEAQ. V was pared by 5 bases and J by 7 bases, with 9 bases of the junction left unmatched. CDR3 size: 15 residues. This chain's CDR3 is CASSERQGGRNEQFF. In DNA, the CDR3 is TGTGCCAGCAGCGAACGACAGGGGGGACGTAATGAGCAGTTCTTC.

The rearrangement uses TRBV3-1 (or the pseudogene TRBV3-2) and TRBJ2-2, with D maybe TRBD2 (6 bases). V lost 0 bases, J lost 5 bases, and 13 bases lay in between. This CDR3 is 16 amino acids long. Germline values: CDR1 LGHDT, CDR2 YNNKEL (reference sequence). Written as DNA, the CDR3 is TGTGCCAGCAGCCAAGAGCCAGGGAGGAGGACCGGGGAGCTGTTTTTT. Translation gives CASSQEPGRRTGELFF.

The rearrangement uses TRBV12-3 or TRBV12-4 and TRBJ1-1, with D possibly TRBD1 on 6 matching bases. CDR3 length: 13 residues. Trimming removed 5 bases at V and 6 bases at J, with 13 bases between. The CDR3 here is CASSPHRVSEAFF. CDR3 DNA sequence: TGTGCCAGCAGTCCTCACAGGGTCTCTGAAGCTTTCTTT.

V gene TRBV7-2 combines with J gene TRBJ2-7; TRBD1 matches 9 bases. The J segment lost 0 bases and the V segment lost 1 base, leaving 4 bases of the junction unmatched. The CDR3 has 16 residues. Germline assignment: CDR1 SGHTA and CDR2 FQGNSA. CDR3 DNA sequence: TGTGCCAGCAGCTTAGTGGGACAGGGAGGCTCCTACGAGCAGTACTTC. Translated: CASSLVGQGGSYEQYF.

The V and J genes are TRBV5-1 and TRBJ2-1; no reliable D call. The germline V and J ends were trimmed by 0 bases and 5 bases, with 6 bases remaining between them. Germline V gene sequence: CDR1 SGHRS, CDR2 YFSETQ. There are 13 residues in the CDR3. The CDR3 is CASSLGSDNEQFF. The CDR3 region has the DNA TGCGCCAGCAGCTTGGGGTCAGACAATGAGCAGTTCTTC.

V and J are TRBV7-4 and TRBJ2-1; D is undetermined. The germline V gene has CDR1 SGHVT and CDR2 SQSDAQ. Trimming removed 8 bases at V and 5 bases at J, with 16 bases between. CDR3 length: 14 residues. The CDR3 coding sequence is TGTGCCAGCCCTAACCACTTGCATGACAATGAGCAGTTCTTC. Translating gives CASPNHLHDNEQFF.

This clone was counted once. V and J are TRBV5-1 and TRBJ2-5; TRBD2 matches at 12 bases. The V and J ends lost 0 bases and 5 bases, in that order; junction bases with no gene match: 2. The CDR3 contains 15 residues. Germline CDR1 and CDR2: SGHRS and YFSETQ. CDR3 sequence: CASSLGTSGMETQYF. The DNA of the CDR3 is TGCGCCAGCAGCTTGGGGACTAGCGGGATGGAGACCCAGTACTTC.

This chain connects TRBV19 to TRBJ2-1, with 8 bases matching TRBD1. Germline V gene sequence: CDR1 LNHDA, CDR2 SQIVND (reference sequence). The trim removed 5 bases at V and 4 bases at J, leaving 16 bases unmatched. The CDR3 length is 18 residues. The CDR3 region has the DNA TGTGCCAGTAGTTTGCAGGGGGCCGCCATAAATTCGTACAATGAGCAGTTCTTC. Translating gives CASSLQGAAINSYNEQFF. Full variable domain (outside the CDR3, taken from reference TRBV19 and TRBJ2-1): DGGITQSPKYLFRKEGQNVTLSCEQNLNHDAMYWYRQDPGQGLRLIYYSQIVNDFQKGDIAEGYSVSREKKESFPLTVTSAQKNPTAFYLCASSLQGAAINSYNEQFFGPGTRLTVL.